These 24 T cell receptor beta chains were sequenced from one sample in a study of blood T cell repertoires in COVID-19. Profiled with immunoSEQ multiplex PCR; TCRdb holds only in-frame clones, not every one. Found here are 95,000 to 150,000 clones, 70% to 90% of them singletons; the top ten hold 1.5% to 1.7%. The sample comprised peripheral blood. These receptors originate from a human donor in a cohort sampled during active COVID-19.

The V gene is TRBV15, the J gene TRBJ1-2, with D possibly TRBD1 on 6 matching bases. Trimming pared 0 bases from V and 7 bases from J, leaving 18 bases between. Germline CDR1 LNHNV, CDR2 YYDKDF (reference sequence). CDR3 length: 16 residues. The CDR3 reads CATSRDRAGAPAGYTF. CDR3 nucleotide sequence: TGTGCCACCAGCAGAGATCGGGCAGGGGCCCCGGCTGGCTACACCTTC.

V usage is TRBV19 and J usage is TRBJ1-4; D may be TRBD1 (5 bases). Trimming removed 3 bases at V and 6 bases at J, with 17 bases between. Germline-derived CDR1 and CDR2 are LNHDA and SQIVND (reference sequence). This CDR3 has 16 amino acids. In DNA, the CDR3 is TGTGCCAGTAGTATGATTCGGAGCTTAGGGGATGAAAAACTGTTTTTT. This gives the protein CASSMIRSLGDEKLFF.

The chain has TRBV7-9 and TRBJ1-1; D uncertain. The CDR3 is 14 amino acids. V lost 6 bases to trimming and J lost 3 bases, with 14 bases between them. CDR1 is SEHNR and CDR2 is FQNEAQ in the germline V gene (reference sequence). The CDR3 loop is CASRSMRVDTEAFF. As DNA, the CDR3 is TGTGCCAGCAGGTCTATGCGGGTAGACACTGAAGCTTTCTTT.

The chain couples TRBV11-2 to TRBJ2-7, with 12 bases identical to TRBD2. The CDR3 runs to 17 residues. Germline V CDR1 and CDR2: SGHAT, FQNNGV. V shed 5 bases, J shed 0 bases, and the junction held 8 bases outside the gene matches. The CDR3 DNA is TGTGCCAGCAGCCCCAGGACTAGCGGGGTTAGCTCCTACGAGCAGTACTTC. It encodes CASSPRTSGVSSYEQYF. The whole variable domain, filled in from reference TRBV11-2 and TRBJ2-7, reads EAGVAQSPRYKIIEKRQSVAFWCNPISGHATLYWYQQILGQGPKLLIQFQNNGVVDDSQLPKDRFSAERLKGVDSTLKIQPAKLEDSAVYLCASSPRTSGVSSYEQYFGPGTRLTVT.

The genes are TRBV4-1 and TRBJ1-1; D remains ambiguous. Germline lookup yields CDR1 MGHRA and CDR2 YSYEKL. The V and J ends lost 3 bases and 6 bases respectively, with 17 bases between them. The CDR3 runs to 15 residues. CDR3 residues: CASSQISMGAAEAFF. The DNA for the CDR3 is TGCGCCAGCAGCCAGATCTCAATGGGAGCGGCTGAAGCTTTCTTT.

In its sample, this clone was seen once. This chain connects TRBV7-8 to TRBJ1-1; D gene ambiguous. This CDR3 is built from 15 residues. Germline-derived CDR1 and CDR2 are SGHVS and FQNEAQ. V lost 7 bases, J lost 0 bases, and 15 bases lay in between. The chain's CDR3 is CASNPGTWVNTEAFF. The CDR3 region has the DNA TGTGCCAGCAACCCGGGAACATGGGTGAACACTGAAGCTTTCTTT.

J is TRBJ2-2 and V is TRBV5-1; TRBD1 is a possible D gene (5 bases). This CDR3 has 14 residues. Germline CDR1 reads SGHRS; CDR2 reads YFSETQ. V lost 5 bases and J 5 bases, leaving 13 bases between the germline ends. CDR3 residues: CASREGQGTGELFF. The DNA of the CDR3 is TGCGCCAGCAGGGAAGGGCAGGGTACCGGGGAGCTGTTTTTT.

The V call is TRBV6-5, the J call TRBJ2-3; 7 bases align to TRBD2. V dropped 8 bases and J dropped 3; count of bases not matched to a gene: 8. CDR1 MNHEY and CDR2 SVGAGI come from the germline V gene. The CDR3 loop spans 14 amino acids. The CDR3 is CASRGEGLTDTQYF. The DNA for the CDR3 is TGTGCCAGCCGGGGGGAGGGCCTAACAGATACGCAGTATTTT.

Points on this clone: A junction end diverges from the germline sequence, so it may reflect a read error. The chain recombines TRBV7-7 with TRBJ2-7; no reliable D call. The CDR3 length is 15 residues. Germline-derived CDR1 and CDR2 are SSHAT and FNYEAQ (reference sequence). CDR3 amino acids: CASSLDGGPGSEQYF. The CDR3 nucleotides read TGTGCTAGCAGCTTAGACGGCGGCCCCGGCTCCGAGCAGTACTTC.

The rearrangement links TRBV27 to TRBJ2-7; 10 nucleotides agree with TRBD2. J lost 2 bases, V lost 6 bases, and 7 bases had no gene match. Germline V gives CDR1 MNHEY, CDR2 SMNVEV (reference sequence). The CDR3 is made up of 15 amino acids. The CDR3 is CASRQGLAATYEQYF. CDR3 nucleotides: TGTGCCAGCAGACAAGGACTAGCGGCTACCTACGAGCAGTACTTC.

The chain links TRBV28 to TRBJ1-5; D might be TRBD1 (5 bases). The CDR3 is 14 amino acids. Germline V gives CDR1 MDHEN, CDR2 SYDVKM. Trimming removed 6 bases at V and 9 bases at J, with 18 bases between. CDR3 in DNA: TGTGCCAGCAGGGGCGCACAGGAGAGTCTGCCCCAGCATTTT. This gives the protein CASRGAQESLPQHF. The full variable domain, rest sourced from reference TRBV28 and TRBJ1-5, is DVKVTQSSRYLVKRTGEKVFLECVQDMDHENMFWYRQDPGLGLRLIYFSYDVKMKEKGDIPEGYSVSREKKERFSLILESASTNQTSMYLCASRGAQESLPQHFGDGTRLSIL.

This clone was seen more than once but under ten times. The chain employs TRBV4-1 and TRBJ1-6, with TRBD1 as a possible D gene (6 bases). Per germline, CDR1 MGHRA and CDR2 YSYEKL. This CDR3 has 16 amino acids. V lost 4 bases to trimming and J lost 5 bases, with 15 bases between them. CDR3 bases: TGCGCCAGCAGCCTGGATGTGGGGGCCAATAATTCACCCCTCCACTTT. Translation: CASSLDVGANNSPLHF.

The chain links TRBV5-1 to TRBJ2-1; 7 bases match TRBD2. The V segment lost 6 bases and the J segment 4 bases; nucleotides outside the gene matches: 13. Germline CDR1 reads SGHRS; CDR2 reads YFSETQ. This CDR3 spans 16 amino acids. In nucleotides, the CDR3 is TGCGCCAGCACTCCCCGGGCGGGAGTAGCGTACAATGAGCAGTTCTTC. It is translated as CASTPRAGVAYNEQFF.

The genes are TRBV12-3 or TRBV12-4 and TRBJ2-7; possibly TRBD1 for D (5 bases). The CDR3 sequence is 13 residues long. The V gene lost 2 bases and the J gene lost 1 base, with 6 bases spanning the gap. The CDR3 sequence is CASSLQGSYEQYF. The CDR3 DNA is TGTGCCAGCAGTTTACAGGGTTCCTACGAGCAGTACTTC.

This chain links TRBV27 with TRBJ2-7, with a tentative D call TRBD2 (6 bases). The CDR3 contains 17 residues. V was pared by 2 bases and J by 6 bases, with 23 bases between. The V gene's germline CDR1 is MNHEY and CDR2 SMNVEV (reference sequence). Here the CDR3 reads CASSLTPSGSRRGEQYF. CDR3 DNA: TGTGCCAGCAGTTTAACGCCCTCGGGGAGTCGGAGGGGCGAGCAGTACTTC.

The chain couples TRBV5-6 to TRBJ2-1; D is possibly TRBD1 (6 bases). The CDR3 runs 13 residues. Trimming cost V 4 bases and J 4 bases, with 9 bases left between them. CDR1 is SGHDT and CDR2 is YYEEEE in the germline V gene. The CDR3 is CASSRDRYNEQFF. The CDR3 DNA reads TGTGCCAGCAGCAGAGACAGGTACAATGAGCAGTTCTTC.

The rearrangement joins TRBV30 to TRBJ1-2; TRBD1 is a possible D gene (6 bases). CDR3 length equals 12 residues. Deletions cut 8 bases from V and 4 bases from J, with 14 bases between. Germline V gene lookup returns CDR1 GTSNPN and CDR2 SVGIG (reference sequence). CDR3 sequence: CAATAGVYGYTF. The CDR3 DNA reads TGTGCCGCGACGGCAGGGGTCTATGGCTACACCTTC.

The chain has TRBV29-1 and TRBJ1-2; D unclear. Trimming stripped 3 bases from V and 7 bases from J, with 15 bases between. CDR1 SQVTM and CDR2 ANQGSEA come from the germline V gene. This CDR3 contains 13 residues. CDR3 sequence (DNA): TGCAGCGTTGAGTCCAGCAGTGCGGGTGGCTACACCTTC. It translates to CSVESSSAGGYTF. Filled out from reference TRBV29-1 and TRBJ1-2, the complete variable domain reads SAVISQKPSRDICQRGTSLTIQCQVDSQVTMMFWYRQQPGQSLTLIATANQGSEATYESGFVIDKFPISRPNLTFSTLTVSNMSPEDSSIYLCSVESSSAGGYTFGSGTRLTVV.

This chain joins TRBV7-2 and TRBJ2-1; unclear D gene. Trimming shortened V by 1 base and J by 4 bases, and 11 bases separated the two germline ends. Germline loops: CDR1 SGHTA, CDR2 FQGNSA. CDR3 length: 15 residues. DNA of the CDR3: TGTGCCAGCAGCTTAGGAGGTAGAGAATACAATGAGCAGTTCTTC. Protein sequence: CASSLGGREYNEQFF.

This clone showed up just once. The chain employs TRBV18 and TRBJ2-7; weak D call: TRBD2 (5 bases). Trimming pared 4 bases from V and 1 base from J, leaving 17 bases between. This CDR3 is built from 16 residues. The V gene's germline CDR1 is KGHSH and CDR2 LQKENI. In DNA form, the CDR3 reads TGTGCCAGCTCACTAGGTATAGCGTCCCCTTCCTACGAGCAGTACTTC. It codes for CASSLGIASPSYEQYF. The full variable domain, rest sourced from reference TRBV18 and TRBJ2-7, is NAGVMQNPRHLVRRRGQEARLRCSPMKGHSHVYWYRQLPEEGLKFMVYLQKENIIDESGMPKERFSAEFPKEGPSILRIQQVVRGDSAAYFCASSLGIASPSYEQYFGPGTRLTVT.

The rearrangement uses TRBV2 and TRBJ2-1; no definite D call. Trimming removed 0 bases at V and 12 bases at J, with 6 bases between. Germline CDR1 is SNHLY and CDR2 is FYNNEI. The CDR3 is 11 residues long. The CDR3 coding sequence is TGTGCCAGCAGTGAAGCCTATGTGCAGTTCTTC. It translates to CASSEAYVQFF.

This clone has a handful of counts. This chain connects TRBV2 to TRBJ1-2; TRBD1 aligns across 7 bases. With 5 bases clipped from V and 8 bases from J, the junction kept 5 bases outside the gene matches. The CDR3 is 12 amino acids. From germline, CDR1 is SNHLY and CDR2 FYNNEI. Here the CDR3 DNA reads TGTGCCAGCAGTTCGACAGGGCAGGGCTACACCTTC. This sequence encodes CASSSTGQGYTF.

This rearrangement joins TRBV6-5 to TRBJ1-1, with TRBD1 as a possible D gene (5 bases). Trimming cost V 8 bases and J 5 bases, with 12 bases left between them. The CDR3 loop spans 12 amino acids. Germline-derived CDR1 and CDR2 are MNHEY and SVGAGI. CDR3 in amino acids: CASRFGGTEAFF. Here the CDR3 DNA reads TGTGCCAGCCGTTTCGGGGGAACTGAAGCTTTCTTT.

V gene TRBV5-1 combines with J gene TRBJ2-5; 7 positions agree with TRBD2. V lost 1 base and J lost 1; bases outside the gene matches: 7. Germline V gene lookup returns CDR1 SGHRS and CDR2 YFSETQ. The CDR3 runs to 16 residues. This CDR3 is CASSLRLAVIQETQYF. As DNA, the CDR3 is TGCGCCAGCAGCTTGAGGCTAGCGGTAATCCAAGAGACCCAGTACTTC.